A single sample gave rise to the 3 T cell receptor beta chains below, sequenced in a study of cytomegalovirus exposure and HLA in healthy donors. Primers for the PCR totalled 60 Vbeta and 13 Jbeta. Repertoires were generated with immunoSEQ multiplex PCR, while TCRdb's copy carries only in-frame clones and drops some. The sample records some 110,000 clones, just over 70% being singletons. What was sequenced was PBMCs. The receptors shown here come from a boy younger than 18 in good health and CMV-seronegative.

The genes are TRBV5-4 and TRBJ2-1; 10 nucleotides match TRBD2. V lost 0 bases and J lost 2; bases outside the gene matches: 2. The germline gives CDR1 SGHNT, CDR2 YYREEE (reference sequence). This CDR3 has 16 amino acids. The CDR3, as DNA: TGTGCCAGCAGCTTGGCTAGCGGGAGTCCCTACAATGAGCAGTTCTTC. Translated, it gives CASSLASGSPYNEQFF. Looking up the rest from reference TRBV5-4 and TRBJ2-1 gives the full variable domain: ETGVTQSPTHLIKTRGQQVTLRCSSQSGHNTVSWYQQALGQGPQFIFQYYREEENGRGNFPPRFSGLQFPNYSSELNVNALELDDSALYLCASSLASGSPYNEQFFGPGTRLTVL.

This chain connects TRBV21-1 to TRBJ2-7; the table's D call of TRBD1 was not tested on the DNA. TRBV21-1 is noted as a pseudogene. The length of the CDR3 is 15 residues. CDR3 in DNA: TGTGCCAGCAGCAAAGAAGGGACAGGGGCCTACGAGCAGTACTTC. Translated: CASSKEGTGAYEQYF.

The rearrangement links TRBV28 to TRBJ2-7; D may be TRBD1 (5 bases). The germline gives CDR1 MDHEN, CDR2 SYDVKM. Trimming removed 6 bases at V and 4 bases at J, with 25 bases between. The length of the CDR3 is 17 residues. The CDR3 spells CASRKRTTGPSIYEQYF. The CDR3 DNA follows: TGTGCCAGCAGAAAAAGGACAACTGGACCTTCTATTTACGAGCAGTACTTC. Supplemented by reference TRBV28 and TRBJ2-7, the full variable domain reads DVKVTQSSRYLVKRTGEKVFLECVQDMDHENMFWYRQDPGLGLRLIYFSYDVKMKEKGDIPEGYSVSREKKERFSLILESASTNQTSMYLCASRKRTTGPSIYEQYFGPGTRLTVT.